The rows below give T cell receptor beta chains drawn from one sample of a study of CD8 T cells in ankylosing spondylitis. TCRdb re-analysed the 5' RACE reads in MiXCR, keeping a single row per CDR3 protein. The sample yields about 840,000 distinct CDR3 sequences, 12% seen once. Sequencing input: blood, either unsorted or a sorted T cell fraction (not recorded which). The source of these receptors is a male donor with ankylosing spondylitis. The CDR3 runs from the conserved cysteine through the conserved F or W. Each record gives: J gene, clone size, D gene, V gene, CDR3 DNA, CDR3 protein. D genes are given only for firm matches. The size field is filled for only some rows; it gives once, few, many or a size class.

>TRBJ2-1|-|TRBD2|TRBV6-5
TGTGCCAGCAGTTTAGCGGGATCTCGTAGTTCGAATGAGCAGTTCTTC
CASSLAGSRSSNEQFF
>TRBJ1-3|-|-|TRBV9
TGTGCCAGCAGCGTAGAGGCAAGCTCTGGAAACACCATATATTTT
CASSVEASSGNTIYF
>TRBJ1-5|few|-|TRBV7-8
TGTGCCAGCAGCTTAGCGCTTGGGCATTGGCCCCAGCATTTT
CASSLALGHWPQHF
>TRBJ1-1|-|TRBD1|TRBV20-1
TGCAGTGCTAGAGGCCCGGGACAGGGGAATACTGAAGCTTTCTTT
CSARGPGQGNTEAFF
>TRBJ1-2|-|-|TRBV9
TGTGCCAGCAGCTTGAGGAGATACAGCAACTATGGCTACACCTTC
CASSLRRYSNYGYTF
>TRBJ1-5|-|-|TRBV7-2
TGTGCCAGCACCGAGGGGCGGATCCAGCATTTT
CASTEGRIQHF
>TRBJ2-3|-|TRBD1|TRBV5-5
TGTGCCAGCAGCCCTGGGACAGGCAATCTAGTAGATACGCAGTATTTT
CASSPGTGNLVDTQYF
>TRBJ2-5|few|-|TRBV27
TGTGCCAGCAGTTTATCACGGCTACCTGGGGAGACCCAGTACTTC
CASSLSRLPGETQYF
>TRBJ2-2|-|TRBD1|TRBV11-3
TGTGCCAGCAGCCCGGGACAGGGTAGCACCGGGGAGCTGTTTTTT
CASSPGQGSTGELFF
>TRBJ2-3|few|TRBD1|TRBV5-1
TGCGCCAGCAGCAAAGGACAGGGGGCAGATACGCAGTATTTT
CASSKGQGADTQYF
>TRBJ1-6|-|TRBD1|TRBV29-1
TGCAGCGTTGGGGCAGGGGGGAATTCACCCCTCCACTTT
CSVGAGGNSPLHF
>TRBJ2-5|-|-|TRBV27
TGTGCCAGCAGTCGCATGGGGACTGAGACCCAGTACTTC
CASSRMGTETQYF
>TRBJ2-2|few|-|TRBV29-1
TGCAGCGTTGATTTTAGGAGCCTTCCCGGGGAGCTGTTTTTT
CSVDFRSLPGELFF
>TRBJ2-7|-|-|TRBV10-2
TGCGCCAGCAGTGACCTTTCCTACGAGCAGTACTTC
CASSDLSYEQYF
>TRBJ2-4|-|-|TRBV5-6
TGTGCCAGCAGCTCTTTTGGGTTAGCCAAAAACATTCAGTACTTC
CASSSFGLAKNIQYF
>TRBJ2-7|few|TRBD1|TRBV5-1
TGCGCCAGCAGCTTGGGGACAGGAGCTACCTACGAGCAGTACTTC
CASSLGTGATYEQYF
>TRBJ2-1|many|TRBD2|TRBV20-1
TGCAGTGCTAGAGAAGGACCCAGCGGGAGTATGTTCTTC
CSAREGPSGSMFF
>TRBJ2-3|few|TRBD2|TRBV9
TGTGCCAGCAGCGCATCACTAGCGGGGGGGCCGAGGCAGTATTTT
CASSASLAGGPRQYF
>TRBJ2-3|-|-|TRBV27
TGTGCCAGCATGGATTACACAGATACGCAGTATTTT
CASMDYTDTQYF
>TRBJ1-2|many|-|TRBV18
TGTGCCAGCTCACGCCTTGCGGGAACAAACTATGGCTACACCTTC
CASSRLAGTNYGYTF